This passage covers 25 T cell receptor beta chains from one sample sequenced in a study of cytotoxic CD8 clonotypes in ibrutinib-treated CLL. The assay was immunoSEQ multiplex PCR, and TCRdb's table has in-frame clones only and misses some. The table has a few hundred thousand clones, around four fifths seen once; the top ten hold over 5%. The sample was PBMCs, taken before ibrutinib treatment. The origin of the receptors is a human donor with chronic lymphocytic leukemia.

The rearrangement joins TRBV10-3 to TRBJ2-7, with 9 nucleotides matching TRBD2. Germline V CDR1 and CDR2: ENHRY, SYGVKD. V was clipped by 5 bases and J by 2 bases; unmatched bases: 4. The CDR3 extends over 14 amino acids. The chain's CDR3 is CAISPSGTPYEQYF. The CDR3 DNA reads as TGTGCCATCAGTCCTAGCGGGACCCCCTACGAGCAGTACTTC.

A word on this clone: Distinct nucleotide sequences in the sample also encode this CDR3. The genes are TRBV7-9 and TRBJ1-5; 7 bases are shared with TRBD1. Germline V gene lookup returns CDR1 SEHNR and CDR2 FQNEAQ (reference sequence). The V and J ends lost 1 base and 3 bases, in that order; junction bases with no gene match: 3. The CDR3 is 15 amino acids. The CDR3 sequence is CASSLGTGNNQPQHF. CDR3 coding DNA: TGTGCCAGCAGCTTAGGGACAGGAAACAATCAGCCCCAGCATTTT. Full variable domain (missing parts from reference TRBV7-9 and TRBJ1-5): DTGVSQNPRHKITKRGQNVTFRCDPISEHNRLYWYRQTLGQGPEFLTYFQNEAQLEKSRLLSDRFSAERPKGSFSTLEIQRTEQGDSAMYLCASSLGTGNNQPQHFGDGTRLSIL.

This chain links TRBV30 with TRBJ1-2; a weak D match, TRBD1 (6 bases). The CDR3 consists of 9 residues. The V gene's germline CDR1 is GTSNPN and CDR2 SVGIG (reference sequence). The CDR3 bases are TGTGGGGTAGGGGGTGGCTACACCTTC. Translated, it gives CGVGGGYTF.

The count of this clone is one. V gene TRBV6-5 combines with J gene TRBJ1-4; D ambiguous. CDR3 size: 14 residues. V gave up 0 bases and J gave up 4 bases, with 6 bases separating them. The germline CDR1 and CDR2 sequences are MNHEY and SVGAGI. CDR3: CASSYSGNNEKLFF. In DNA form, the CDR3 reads TGTGCCAGCAGTTACTCAGGGAATAATGAAAAACTGTTTTTT.

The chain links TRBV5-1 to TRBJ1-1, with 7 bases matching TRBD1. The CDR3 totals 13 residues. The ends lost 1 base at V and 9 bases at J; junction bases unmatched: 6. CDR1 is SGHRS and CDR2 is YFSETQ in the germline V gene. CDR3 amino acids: CASSLRGGVQAFF. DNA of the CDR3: TGCGCCAGCAGCTTGCGAGGGGGCGTACAAGCTTTCTTT.

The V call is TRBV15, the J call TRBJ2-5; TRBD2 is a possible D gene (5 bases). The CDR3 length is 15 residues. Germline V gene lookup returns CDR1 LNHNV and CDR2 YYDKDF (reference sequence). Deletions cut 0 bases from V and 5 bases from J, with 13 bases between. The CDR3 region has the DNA TGTGCCACCAGCAGAGACCCCGGACTGATGGAGACCCAGTACTTC. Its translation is CATSRDPGLMETQYF. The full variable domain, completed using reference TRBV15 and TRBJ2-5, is DAMVIQNPRYQVTQFGKPVTLSCSQTLNHNVMYWYQQKSSQAPKLLFHYYDKDFNNEADTPDNFQSRRPNTSFCFLDIRSPGLGDTAMYLCATSRDPGLMETQYFGPGTRLLVL.

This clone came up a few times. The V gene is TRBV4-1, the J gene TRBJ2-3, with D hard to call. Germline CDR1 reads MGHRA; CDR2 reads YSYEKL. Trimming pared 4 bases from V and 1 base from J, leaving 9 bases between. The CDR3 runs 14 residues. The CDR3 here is CASSPPGRTDTQYF. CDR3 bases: TGCGCCAGCAGCCCTCCGGGCCGCACAGATACGCAGTATTTT.

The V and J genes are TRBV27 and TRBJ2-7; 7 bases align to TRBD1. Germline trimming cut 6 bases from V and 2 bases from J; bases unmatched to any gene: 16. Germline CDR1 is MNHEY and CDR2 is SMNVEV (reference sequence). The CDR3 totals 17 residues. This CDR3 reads CASRSRSWGTDTYEQYF. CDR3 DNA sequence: TGTGCCAGCAGATCTAGATCGTGGGGGACAGATACCTACGAGCAGTACTTC.

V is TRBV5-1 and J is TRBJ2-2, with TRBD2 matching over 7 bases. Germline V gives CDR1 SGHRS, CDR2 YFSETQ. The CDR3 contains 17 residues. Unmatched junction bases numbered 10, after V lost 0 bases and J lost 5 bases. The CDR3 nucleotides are TGCGCCAGCAGCTTGGGGCTCGGGCGGGAGTTTACCGGGGAGCTGTTTTTT. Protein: CASSLGLGREFTGELFF.

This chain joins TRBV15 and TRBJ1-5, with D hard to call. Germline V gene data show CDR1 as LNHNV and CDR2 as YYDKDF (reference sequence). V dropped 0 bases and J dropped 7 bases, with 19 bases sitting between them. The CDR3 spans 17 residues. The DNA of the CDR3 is TGTGCCACCAGCAGAGATCATGAGGACCTGGCGGGACAGCCCCAGCATTTT. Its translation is CATSRDHEDLAGQPQHF.

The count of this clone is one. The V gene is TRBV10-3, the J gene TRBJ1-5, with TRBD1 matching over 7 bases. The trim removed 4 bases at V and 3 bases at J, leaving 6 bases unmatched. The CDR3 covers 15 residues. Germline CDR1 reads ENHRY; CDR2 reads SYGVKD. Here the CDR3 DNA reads TGTGCCATCAGTGTTGGACAGGCGTACAATCAGCCCCAGCATTTT. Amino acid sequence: CAISVGQAYNQPQHF.

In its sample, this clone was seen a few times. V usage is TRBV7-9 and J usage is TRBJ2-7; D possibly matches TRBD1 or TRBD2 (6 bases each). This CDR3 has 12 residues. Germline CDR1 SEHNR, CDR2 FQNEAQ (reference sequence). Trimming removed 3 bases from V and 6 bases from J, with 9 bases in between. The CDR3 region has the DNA TGTGCCAGCAGCTTCGGGGGCTCCGAGCAGTACTTC. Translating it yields CASSFGGSEQYF.

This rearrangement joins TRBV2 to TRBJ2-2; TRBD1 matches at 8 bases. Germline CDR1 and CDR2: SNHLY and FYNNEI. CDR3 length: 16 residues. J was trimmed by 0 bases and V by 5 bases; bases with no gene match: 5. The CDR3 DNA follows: TGTGCCAGCAGTCGGGCGGGACAGGCGAACACCGGGGAGCTGTTTTTT. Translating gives CASSRAGQANTGELFF. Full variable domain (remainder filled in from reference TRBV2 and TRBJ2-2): EPEVTQTPSHQVTQMGQEVILRCVPISNHLYFYWYRQILGQKVEFLVSFYNNEISEKSEIFDDQFSVERPDGSNFTLKIRSTKLEDSAMYFCASSRAGQANTGELFFGEGSRLTVL.

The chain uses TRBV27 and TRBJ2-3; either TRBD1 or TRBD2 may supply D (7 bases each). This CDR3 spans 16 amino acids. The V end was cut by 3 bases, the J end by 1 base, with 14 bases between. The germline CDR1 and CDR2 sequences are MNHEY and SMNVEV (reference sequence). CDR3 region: CASSFRGGGRTDTQYF. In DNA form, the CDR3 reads TGTGCCAGCAGTTTCCGGGGAGGGGGCCGCACAGATACGCAGTATTTT.

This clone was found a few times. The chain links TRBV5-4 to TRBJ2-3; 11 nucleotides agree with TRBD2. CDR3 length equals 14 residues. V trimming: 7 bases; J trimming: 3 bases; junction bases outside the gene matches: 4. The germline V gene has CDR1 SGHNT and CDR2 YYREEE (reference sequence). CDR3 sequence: CASLAGGLTDTQYF. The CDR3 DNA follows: TGTGCCAGCTTAGCGGGAGGGTTGACAGATACGCAGTATTTT.

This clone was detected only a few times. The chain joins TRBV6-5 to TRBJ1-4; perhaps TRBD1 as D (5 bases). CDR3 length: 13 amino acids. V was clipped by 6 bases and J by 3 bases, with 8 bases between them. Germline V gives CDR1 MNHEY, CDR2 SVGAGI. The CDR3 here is CASSQGANEKLFF. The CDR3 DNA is TGTGCCAGCAGCCAAGGGGCTAATGAAAAACTGTTTTTT.

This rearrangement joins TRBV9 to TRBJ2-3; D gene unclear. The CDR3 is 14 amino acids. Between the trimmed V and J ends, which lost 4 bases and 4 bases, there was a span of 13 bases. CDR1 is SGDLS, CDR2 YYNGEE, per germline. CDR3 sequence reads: CASSPNSQADTQYF. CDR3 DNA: TGTGCCAGCAGCCCCAATTCCCAGGCAGATACGCAGTATTTT. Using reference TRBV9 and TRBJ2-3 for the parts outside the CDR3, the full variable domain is DSGVTQTPKHLITATGQRVTLRCSPRSGDLSVYWYQQSLDQGLQFLIQYYNGEERAKGNILERFSAQQFPDLHSELNLSSLELGDSALYFCASSPNSQADTQYFGPGTRLTVL.

The DNA of the CDR3 is TGTGCCATCAGTGAGTCAAAGGGTCAGTCCTACAATGAGCAGTTCTTC. Protein sequence: CAISESKGQSYNEQFF. The chain uses TRBV10-3 and TRBJ2-1; D remains unclear. Trimming removed 0 bases from V and 1 base from J, with 10 bases in between. The CDR3 contains 16 residues. The germline gives CDR1 ENHRY, CDR2 SYGVKD.

This CDR3 is CASSVGRVAERGDTQYF. The DNA of the CDR3 is TGTGCCAGCAGCGTAGGCAGAGTAGCGGAGCGAGGAGATACGCAGTATTTT. V and J are TRBV9 and TRBJ2-3; D possibly corresponds to TRBD2 (6 bases). V dropped 0 bases and J dropped 5 bases, with 19 bases sitting between them. The germline gives CDR1 SGDLS, CDR2 YYNGEE. This CDR3 region has 17 residues.

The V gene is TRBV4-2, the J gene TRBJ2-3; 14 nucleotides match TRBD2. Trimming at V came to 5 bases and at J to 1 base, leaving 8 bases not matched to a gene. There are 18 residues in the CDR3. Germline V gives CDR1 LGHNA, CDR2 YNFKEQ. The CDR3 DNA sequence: TGTGCCAGCAGCAGGGGACTAGCGGGAGTTACCGGCACAGATACGCAGTATTTT. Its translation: CASSRGLAGVTGTDTQYF.

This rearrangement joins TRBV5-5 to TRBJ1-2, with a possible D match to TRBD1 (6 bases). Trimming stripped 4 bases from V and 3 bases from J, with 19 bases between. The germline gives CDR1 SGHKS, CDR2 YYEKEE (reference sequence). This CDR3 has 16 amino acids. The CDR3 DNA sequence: TGTGCCAGCAGCACCCCGCGTGGGGGGCGCGACTATGGCTACACCTTC. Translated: CASSTPRGGRDYGYTF.

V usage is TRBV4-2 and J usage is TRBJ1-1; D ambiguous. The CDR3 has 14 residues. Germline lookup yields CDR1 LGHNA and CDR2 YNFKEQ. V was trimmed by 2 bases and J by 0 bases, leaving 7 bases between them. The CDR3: CASSQSEVNTEAFF. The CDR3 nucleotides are TGTGCCAGCAGCCAAAGTGAAGTGAACACTGAAGCTTTCTTT.

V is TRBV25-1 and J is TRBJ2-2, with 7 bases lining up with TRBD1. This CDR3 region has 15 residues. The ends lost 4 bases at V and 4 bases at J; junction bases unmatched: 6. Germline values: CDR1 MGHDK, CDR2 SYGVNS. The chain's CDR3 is CASSGQGVVTGELFF. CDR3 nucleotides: TGTGCCAGCAGTGGGCAGGGGGTTGTCACCGGGGAGCTGTTTTTT.

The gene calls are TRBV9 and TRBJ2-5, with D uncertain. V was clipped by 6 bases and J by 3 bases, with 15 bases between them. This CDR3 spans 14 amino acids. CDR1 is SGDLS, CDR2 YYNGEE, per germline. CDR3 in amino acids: CASKSSTSEETQYF. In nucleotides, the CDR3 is TGTGCCAGCAAGTCCTCCACTTCGGAAGAGACCCAGTACTTC.

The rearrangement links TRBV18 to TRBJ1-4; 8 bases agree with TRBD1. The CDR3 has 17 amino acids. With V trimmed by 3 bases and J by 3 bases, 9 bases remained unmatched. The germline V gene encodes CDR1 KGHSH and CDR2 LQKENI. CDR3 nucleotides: TGTGCCAGCTCACCGTTCGAGCAGGGGGCCTCTAATGAAAAACTGTTTTTT. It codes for CASSPFEQGASNEKLFF.